Listed below are T cell receptor beta chains from one sample, sequenced in a study of naive and memory T cell subsets. MiXCR was run by TCRdb on the UMI-ligation and nested PCR reads, yielding one entry per CDR3 protein. The data contain roughly 100,000 distinct CDR3 sequences, more than 14% of them singletons. The sequenced material came from naive CD8+ T cells from blood. These receptors were taken from a human donor in good health. Both conserved end residues are part of each CDR3. The D gene is left open where the match is weak. For some rows the clone size is stated as once, few or many, or as a class when expanded; others skip it.

v_call,clone_size,d_call,j_call,cdr3_nt,cdr3_aa
TRBV9,many,TRBD1,TRBJ1-2,TGTGCCAGCAGCGTCCGGACAGGGCATGGCTACACCTTC,CASSVRTGHGYTF
TRBV27,NA,NA,TRBJ2-5,TGTGCCAGCAAACAGACTATTCAAGAGACCCAGTACTTC,CASKQTIQETQYF
TRBV9,few,NA,TRBJ1-5,TGTGCCAGCAGCGTAGGGACGGGGAGCAATCAGCCCCAGCATTTT,CASSVGTGSNQPQHF
TRBV11-1,few,NA,TRBJ2-7,TGTGCCAGCAGCTCGACAGATTTCGAGCAGTACTTC,CASSSTDFEQYF
TRBV5-1,NA,TRBD1,TRBJ2-2,TGCGCCAGCAGCTCAGGCGGAGTAGGACAGGTGACCCGGTTCGGGGAGCTGTTTTTT,CASSSGGVGQVTRFGELFF
TRBV6-2/TRBV6-3,NA,NA,TRBJ1-3,TGTGCCAGCAGTCTCGACGGCTCCTCTGGAAACACCATATATTTT,CASSLDGSSGNTIYF
TRBV11-2,few,NA,TRBJ2-5,TGTGCCAGCAGCTTAGATCTCAGGGACCAAGAGACCCAGTACTTC,CASSLDLRDQETQYF
TRBV27,NA,NA,TRBJ2-7,TGTGCCAGCAGGACTTATACCGGGGACCACGAGCAGTACTTC,CASRTYTGDHEQYF
TRBV6-5,many,NA,TRBJ2-5,TGTGCCAGCAGACCCGACAGCCAAGAGACCCAGTACTTC,CASRPDSQETQYF
TRBV4-2,few,NA,TRBJ1-2,TGTGCCAGCAGCCAAGAAAGAATCTATGGCTACACCTTC,CASSQERIYGYTF
TRBV12-3/TRBV12-4,NA,TRBD2,TRBJ2-3,TGTGCCAGCAGCCCGGGGACTAGCGGGGTCCCGGATACGCAGTATTTT,CASSPGTSGVPDTQYF
TRBV7-9,many,TRBD1,TRBJ2-7,TGTGCCAGCAGCTTAGAAGGGACAGGGAACCACGAGCAGTACTTC,CASSLEGTGNHEQYF
TRBV29-1,NA,NA,TRBJ2-7,TGCAGCGTTGAGCATGGCAGGGGCTCGATTAACGAGCAGTACTTC,CSVEHGRGSINEQYF
TRBV4-2,many,NA,TRBJ2-2,TGTGCCAGCAGCCACAGGTTAGGCGGGGAGCTGTTTTTT,CASSHRLGGELFF
TRBV24-1,few,TRBD1,TRBJ2-7,TGTGCCACCAGGGGGACAGGGGAAGACGAGCAGTACTTC,CATRGTGEDEQYF
TRBV12-3/TRBV12-4,many,NA,TRBJ2-3,TGTGCCACCTCGTTGAGGGGCACAGATACGCAGTATTTT,CATSLRGTDTQYF
TRBV21-1,NA,NA,TRBJ1-6,TGTGCCAGCAGCAAATCGGCAGGCCAAAGCTCCTATAATTCACCCCTCCACTTT,CASSKSAGQSSYNSPLHF
TRBV12-3/TRBV12-4,NA,NA,TRBJ2-7,TGTGCCAGCAGTTTATCGAGGACCGAGCAGTACTTC,CASSLSRTEQYF
TRBV11-2,many,NA,TRBJ2-5,TGTGCCAGCAGCTTAAGGTGGGAGGAGACCCAGTACTTC,CASSLRWEETQYF
TRBV15,NA,NA,TRBJ2-2,TGTGCCACCAGCGGCCGTGGGGCTATGAACACCGGGGAGCTGTTTTTT,CATSGRGAMNTGELFF
TRBV10-3,NA,NA,TRBJ1-5,TGTGCCATCAGTGACTCAGGGCCCCTGGGTCAGCCCCAGCATTTT,CAISDSGPLGQPQHF
TRBV19,NA,NA,TRBJ2-1,TGTGCCAGTAGTATAGGGACCGCCTATTGGTTCTTC,CASSIGTAYWFF
TRBV12-3/TRBV12-4,NA,TRBD1,TRBJ2-7,TGTGCCAGCAGTTTACCCGACAGGGGAGGCTCCTACGAGCAGTACTTC,CASSLPDRGGSYEQYF
TRBV9,few,NA,TRBJ1-3,TGTGCCAGCAGCCCCACGCAGGTCGCGGACACCATATATTTT,CASSPTQVADTIYF
TRBV24-1,NA,NA,TRBJ2-1,TGTGCCACCTCCGGCTCGGGTGGTGTCAATGAGCAGTTCTTC,CATSGSGGVNEQFF
TRBV14,many,NA,TRBJ1-1,TGTGCCAGCAGCAGACCCCCCGCAGGGCTGAACACTGAAGCTTTCTTT,CASSRPPAGLNTEAFF
TRBV7-2,many,NA,TRBJ2-3,TGTGCCAGCAGCTTAGCATTAGCTGAAGCAGATACGCAGTATTTT,CASSLALAEADTQYF
TRBV10-3,many,TRBD2,TRBJ2-1,TGTGCCAGCTCTAGCGGAGTTTACAATGAGCAGTTCTTC,CASSSGVYNEQFF
TRBV28,few,NA,TRBJ1-4,TGTGCCAGCACCGAGACAGGAAGAAGTGAAAAACTGTTTTTT,CASTETGRSEKLFF
TRBV5-4,NA,TRBD2,TRBJ2-7,TGTGCCAGCACCACCACTGGCGGAACTAGCGGGATTCCCTACGAGCAGTACTTC,CASTTTGGTSGIPYEQYF
TRBV7-9,NA,NA,TRBJ2-1,TGTGCCAGCAGCTTCCTCTTACCCGCGGGACAGATCGAGTCCGACTACAATGAGCAGTTCTTC,CASSFLLPAGQIESDYNEQFF
TRBV7-9,NA,NA,TRBJ2-1,TGTGCCAGCCGGTCGGGGAGCTCCTACAATGAGCAGTTCTTC,CASRSGSSYNEQFF
TRBV7-3,NA,NA,TRBJ2-5,TGTGCCAGCAGTCCAGAACAGGGATCAGAGACCCAGTACTTC,CASSPEQGSETQYF
TRBV5-1,few,NA,TRBJ2-7,TGCGCCAGCAGCCCAGAACCTAGACAGCTCTCCTACGAGCAGTACTTC,CASSPEPRQLSYEQYF
TRBV6-2/TRBV6-3,NA,NA,TRBJ1-1,TGTGCCAGCAGTTACGGTAGTAACACTGAAGCTTTCTTT,CASSYGSNTEAFF
TRBV30,NA,NA,TRBJ1-2,TGTGCCTGGGCGGGGGTAGACTATGGCTACACCTTC,CAWAGVDYGYTF
TRBV7-9,few,NA,TRBJ2-3,TGTGCCAGCAGCCTAGACGGGTCCTCACCTACAGCAGATACGCAGTATTTT,CASSLDGSSPTADTQYF
TRBV13,NA,NA,TRBJ1-1,TGTGCCAGCAGCCCAACCAGGGGATCTGAAGCTTTCTTT,CASSPTRGSEAFF
TRBV19,NA,NA,TRBJ2-4,TGTGCCAGTAGCTTAACAGGGTGGGAAAACATTCAGTACTTC,CASSLTGWENIQYF
TRBV12-3/TRBV12-4,few,TRBD1,TRBJ2-7,TGTGCCAGCAGTTTGACAGGGGCCGAGCAGTACTTC,CASSLTGAEQYF
TRBV7-9,few,NA,TRBJ2-1,TGTGCCAGCAGCCGAATCGGGATCTCCAACAATGAGCAGTTCTTC,CASSRIGISNNEQFF
TRBV7-8,many,NA,TRBJ2-7,TGTGCCAGCAGCGCGGACCGGACCTACGAGCAGTACTTC,CASSADRTYEQYF
TRBV12-3/TRBV12-4,few,NA,TRBJ2-5,TGTGCCAGCAGTTTGTACAGGGCCCAAGAGACCCAGTACTTC,CASSLYRAQETQYF
TRBV6-6,NA,NA,TRBJ1-1,TGTGCCAGCAGATACAGCAACACTGAAGCTTTCTTT,CASRYSNTEAFF